These T cell receptor beta chains were read from a single sample in a study of blood T cell repertoires in COVID-19. The data were produced by immunoSEQ multiplex PCR, yet TCRdb's version contains in-frame clones alone and is incomplete. Of under 250,000 clones listed, approximately 80% are singletons. The sequenced sample was peripheral blood. All receptors come from a woman aged 55 to 70 who had recovered from COVID-19. The CDR3 runs from the conserved cysteine through the conserved F or W. Fields, in order: clone size, CDR3 length, D gene, V gene, J gene, CDR3 DNA, CDR3 protein. D genes are given only for firm matches. For some rows the clone size is stated as once, few or many, or as a class when expanded; others skip it.

clone_size: NA; cdr3_length: 17; d_call: NA; v_call: TRBV7-6; j_call: TRBJ1-5; cdr3_nt: TGTGCCAGCAGCTTAGTCGGCGGGGTGGTTAGCAATCAGCCCCAGCATTTT; cdr3_aa: CASSLVGGVVSNQPQHF
clone_size: NA; cdr3_length: 16; d_call: TRBD2; v_call: TRBV7-2; j_call: TRBJ2-5; cdr3_nt: TGTGCCAGCAGCTTCCTAGCGGGGGGGCCGAGGGAGACCCAGTACTTC; cdr3_aa: CASSFLAGGPRETQYF
clone_size: once; cdr3_length: 14; d_call: NA; v_call: TRBV15; j_call: TRBJ2-7; cdr3_nt: TGTGCCACCAGCAGAGATATGCGGACCTACGAGCAGTACTTC; cdr3_aa: CATSRDMRTYEQYF
clone_size: NA; cdr3_length: 12; d_call: NA; v_call: TRBV7-9; j_call: TRBJ1-5; cdr3_nt: TGTGCCAGCCAGGATAGCAATCAGCCCCAGCATTTT; cdr3_aa: CASQDSNQPQHF
clone_size: few; cdr3_length: 17; d_call: TRBD1; v_call: TRBV9; j_call: TRBJ1-5; cdr3_nt: TGTGCCAGCAGCGCCTCTATAGCCGACAGGGTTGGACAGCCCCAGCATTTT; cdr3_aa: CASSASIADRVGQPQHF
clone_size: many; cdr3_length: 14; d_call: NA; v_call: TRBV7-2; j_call: TRBJ1-3; cdr3_nt: TGTGCCAGCAGCTTCCAGGGGAAGGGAAACACCATATATTTT; cdr3_aa: CASSFQGKGNTIYF
clone_size: NA; cdr3_length: 17; d_call: TRBD2; v_call: TRBV24-1; j_call: TRBJ2-3; cdr3_nt: TGTGCCACCAGTGATCCCCGGGGGGGCACTAGCACAGATACGCAGTATTTT; cdr3_aa: CATSDPRGGTSTDTQYF
clone_size: NA; cdr3_length: 14; d_call: NA; v_call: TRBV7-9; j_call: TRBJ1-6; cdr3_nt: TGTGCCAGCACCAAGGGACAATCAAATTCACCCCTCCACTTT; cdr3_aa: CASTKGQSNSPLHF
clone_size: NA; cdr3_length: 15; d_call: TRBD1; v_call: TRBV19; j_call: TRBJ1-2; cdr3_nt: TGTGCCAGCCTACTTACGGGACAGGTCTTGTATGGCTACACCTTC; cdr3_aa: CASLLTGQVLYGYTF
clone_size: NA; cdr3_length: 12; d_call: NA; v_call: TRBV6-2/TRBV6-3; j_call: TRBJ1-5; cdr3_nt: TGTGCCAGCAGTCCGCGGGATCAGCCCCAGCATTTT; cdr3_aa: CASSPRDQPQHF
clone_size: NA; cdr3_length: 16; d_call: NA; v_call: TRBV9; j_call: TRBJ2-7; cdr3_nt: TGTGCCAGCAGCGGCGGGGACTCGCAGGGCCCCTACGAGCAGTACTTC; cdr3_aa: CASSGGDSQGPYEQYF
clone_size: NA; cdr3_length: 14; d_call: NA; v_call: TRBV3-1/TRBV3-2; j_call: TRBJ1-1; cdr3_nt: TGTGCCAGCAGCCAAGTTCCAGAACGCTCGGGTGCTTTCTTT; cdr3_aa: CASSQVPERSGAFF
clone_size: NA; cdr3_length: 17; d_call: TRBD1; v_call: TRBV5-5; j_call: TRBJ1-3; cdr3_nt: TGTGCCAGCAGCTTGTATAGGCTCGGCCCGGGACAGAACACCATATATTTT; cdr3_aa: CASSLYRLGPGQNTIYF
clone_size: NA; cdr3_length: 14; d_call: TRBD2; v_call: TRBV3-1/TRBV3-2; j_call: TRBJ2-1; cdr3_nt: TGTGCCAGCAGCCTTCCGGGACTAGCGTCTGAGCAGTTCTTC; cdr3_aa: CASSLPGLASEQFF
clone_size: once; cdr3_length: 15; d_call: NA; v_call: TRBV6-5; j_call: TRBJ1-2; cdr3_nt: TGTGCCAGCAGTTACTCGATAGTCCAGGTGGAAGGCTACACCTTC; cdr3_aa: CASSYSIVQVEGYTF
clone_size: NA; cdr3_length: 13; d_call: NA; v_call: TRBV6-5; j_call: TRBJ1-1; cdr3_nt: TGTGCCAGTAGTAGCGGGAGGTACACTGAAGCTTTCTTT; cdr3_aa: CASSSGRYTEAFF
clone_size: few; cdr3_length: 12; d_call: NA; v_call: TRBV29-1; j_call: TRBJ2-7; cdr3_nt: TGCAGCGTTTCGAGCGGTTCCTACGAGCAGTACTTC; cdr3_aa: CSVSSGSYEQYF
clone_size: NA; cdr3_length: 15; d_call: TRBD1; v_call: TRBV19; j_call: TRBJ1-5; cdr3_nt: TGTGCCAGTAGTTCCCGGGACAGGGGACGACAGCCCCAGCATTTT; cdr3_aa: CASSSRDRGRQPQHF
clone_size: NA; cdr3_length: 11; d_call: NA; v_call: TRBV12-3/TRBV12-4; j_call: TRBJ2-3; cdr3_nt: TGTGCCAGCAGTCGTACAGATACGCAGTATTTT; cdr3_aa: CASSRTDTQYF
clone_size: NA; cdr3_length: 16; d_call: NA; v_call: TRBV9; j_call: TRBJ1-1; cdr3_nt: TGTGCCAGCAGCGCGACAGCAGCTCTCCAATCCCGTGAAGCTTTCTTT; cdr3_aa: CASSATAALQSREAFF
clone_size: NA; cdr3_length: 12; d_call: NA; v_call: TRBV18; j_call: TRBJ2-5; cdr3_nt: TGTGCCAGCTCACCAACTCAAGAGACCCAGTACTTC; cdr3_aa: CASSPTQETQYF
clone_size: NA; cdr3_length: 13; d_call: NA; v_call: TRBV7-2; j_call: TRBJ2-1; cdr3_nt: TGTGCCAGCAGCTTAGACCGGGTCGATGAGCAGTTCTTC; cdr3_aa: CASSLDRVDEQFF
clone_size: NA; cdr3_length: 14; d_call: NA; v_call: TRBV18; j_call: TRBJ1-6; cdr3_nt: TGTGCCAGCTCACTCCTTGACAGGAATTCACCCCTCCACTTT; cdr3_aa: CASSLLDRNSPLHF
clone_size: NA; cdr3_length: 15; d_call: NA; v_call: TRBV13; j_call: TRBJ1-5; cdr3_nt: TGTGCCAGCAGCTTAGCAGGGGAGGGGCCAAAGCCCCAGCATTTT; cdr3_aa: CASSLAGEGPKPQHF
clone_size: NA; cdr3_length: 15; d_call: TRBD1; v_call: TRBV6-6; j_call: TRBJ2-7; cdr3_nt: TGTGCCAGCAGTACGGCGCAGGGGGAGAGGGCCGAGCAGTACTTC; cdr3_aa: CASSTAQGERAEQYF
clone_size: NA; cdr3_length: 13; d_call: NA; v_call: TRBV12-3/TRBV12-4; j_call: TRBJ2-7; cdr3_nt: TGTGCCAGCAGTTTCGGCAGGGACTACGAGCAGTACTTC; cdr3_aa: CASSFGRDYEQYF
clone_size: NA; cdr3_length: 17; d_call: NA; v_call: TRBV2; j_call: TRBJ2-1; cdr3_nt: TGTGCCAGCATCTCAAGGCGGGGGCGCACCTCCTACAATGAGCAGTTCTTC; cdr3_aa: CASISRRGRTSYNEQFF
clone_size: NA; cdr3_length: 13; d_call: NA; v_call: TRBV12-3/TRBV12-4; j_call: TRBJ1-5; cdr3_nt: TGTGCCAGCGGAGAACAGGGTGGACAGCCCCAGCATTTT; cdr3_aa: CASGEQGGQPQHF
clone_size: NA; cdr3_length: 15; d_call: NA; v_call: TRBV6-5; j_call: TRBJ2-7; cdr3_nt: TGTGCCAGCAGTAGGGGGTCGGTTGTGTTCGACGAGCAGTACTTC; cdr3_aa: CASSRGSVVFDEQYF
clone_size: NA; cdr3_length: 18; d_call: TRBD1; v_call: TRBV4-1; j_call: TRBJ2-5; cdr3_nt: TGCGCCAGCAGCCTTGTTTTGACCGGGACAGGGGGTGGGGAGACCCAGTACTTC; cdr3_aa: CASSLVLTGTGGGETQYF
clone_size: NA; cdr3_length: 16; d_call: TRBD1; v_call: TRBV5-1; j_call: TRBJ1-2; cdr3_nt: TGCGCCAGCAGCTTGAGTCGGACAGGGGAGGAGGGTGGCTACACCTTC; cdr3_aa: CASSLSRTGEEGGYTF
clone_size: NA; cdr3_length: 16; d_call: NA; v_call: TRBV9; j_call: TRBJ1-3; cdr3_nt: TGTGCCAGCAGCACACGGACCTCGGGGTCTGGAAACACCATATATTTT; cdr3_aa: CASSTRTSGSGNTIYF
clone_size: NA; cdr3_length: 14; d_call: TRBD1; v_call: TRBV5-1; j_call: TRBJ1-2; cdr3_nt: TGCGCCAGCAGCTTGGGACAGGGGGACTATGGCTACACCTTC; cdr3_aa: CASSLGQGDYGYTF
clone_size: NA; cdr3_length: 13; d_call: NA; v_call: TRBV12-3/TRBV12-4; j_call: TRBJ2-3; cdr3_nt: TGTGCCAGCATAAGGGGCATCACAGATACGCAGTATTTT; cdr3_aa: CASIRGITDTQYF
clone_size: NA; cdr3_length: 16; d_call: NA; v_call: TRBV4-3; j_call: TRBJ2-7; cdr3_nt: TGCGCCAGCAGCCAAGAGGCCCGCCGGACATCCTACGAGCAGTACTTC; cdr3_aa: CASSQEARRTSYEQYF
clone_size: once; cdr3_length: 14; d_call: NA; v_call: TRBV10-3; j_call: TRBJ1-2; cdr3_nt: TGTGCCATCAGTGAAGGGACATCTAACTATGGCTACACCTTC; cdr3_aa: CAISEGTSNYGYTF
clone_size: NA; cdr3_length: 13; d_call: NA; v_call: TRBV3-1/TRBV3-2; j_call: TRBJ1-1; cdr3_nt: TGTGCCAGCAGCCAGGGTCGGGGTACTGAAGCTTTCTTT; cdr3_aa: CASSQGRGTEAFF
clone_size: few; cdr3_length: 13; d_call: NA; v_call: TRBV14; j_call: TRBJ2-2; cdr3_nt: TGTGCCAGCAGCCAAGCCCTCACCGGGGAGCTGTTTTTT; cdr3_aa: CASSQALTGELFF
clone_size: NA; cdr3_length: 15; d_call: NA; v_call: TRBV4-2; j_call: TRBJ1-1; cdr3_nt: TGTGCCAGCAGCCAAGTTCGGCAGGGTAACACTGAAGCTTTCTTT; cdr3_aa: CASSQVRQGNTEAFF
clone_size: NA; cdr3_length: 17; d_call: TRBD2; v_call: TRBV4-2; j_call: TRBJ2-1; cdr3_nt: TGTGCCAGCAGCCAAGAGGATCTAGCGGGGGGGCATAATGAGCAGTTCTTC; cdr3_aa: CASSQEDLAGGHNEQFF